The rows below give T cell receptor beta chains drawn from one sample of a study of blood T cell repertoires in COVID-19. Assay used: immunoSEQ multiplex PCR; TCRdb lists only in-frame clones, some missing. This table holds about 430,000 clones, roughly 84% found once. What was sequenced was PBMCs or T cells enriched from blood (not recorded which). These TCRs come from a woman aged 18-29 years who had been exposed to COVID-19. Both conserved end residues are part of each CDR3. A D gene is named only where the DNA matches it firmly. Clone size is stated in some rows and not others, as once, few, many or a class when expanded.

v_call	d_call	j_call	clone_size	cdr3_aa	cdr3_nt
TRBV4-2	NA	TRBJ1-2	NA	CASSQQTDTRYGYTF	TGTGCCAGCAGCCAACAGACAGATACTCGCTATGGCTACACCTTC
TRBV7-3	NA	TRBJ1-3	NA	CASSLTGTNSGNTIYF	TGTGCCAGCAGCTTAACCGGGACTAACTCTGGAAACACCATATATTTT
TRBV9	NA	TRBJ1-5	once	CASSGGAGWNQPQHF	TGTGCCAGCAGCGGAGGTGCAGGGTGGAATCAGCCCCAGCATTTT
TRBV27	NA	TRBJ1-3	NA	CASSSFRDSGNTIYF	TGTGCCAGCAGTTCTTTCCGGGACTCTGGAAACACCATATATTTT
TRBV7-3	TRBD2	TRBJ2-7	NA	CASSSLAGVEQYF	TGTGCCAGCAGTTCACTAGCGGGGGTTGAGCAGTACTTC
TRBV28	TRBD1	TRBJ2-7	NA	CASSRTPGTGVYEQYF	TGTGCCAGCAGTAGGACCCCCGGGACAGGGGTTTACGAGCAGTACTTC
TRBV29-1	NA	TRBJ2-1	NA	CSVEGALVDRVHYNEQFF	TGCAGCGTTGAAGGGGCGCTTGTTGACAGAGTACATTACAATGAGCAGTTCTTC
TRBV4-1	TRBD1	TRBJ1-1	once	CASSRAGTGFTEAFF	TGCGCCAGCAGCCGCGCCGGGACAGGGTTCACTGAAGCTTTCTTT
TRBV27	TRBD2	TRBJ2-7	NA	CASSLSGRLAGGSSYEQYF	TGTGCCAGCAGTTTATCCGGAAGACTAGCGGGGGGAAGCTCCTACGAGCAGTACTTC
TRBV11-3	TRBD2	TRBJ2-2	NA	CASSFSGTGTGELFF	TGTGCCAGCAGCTTTAGCGGGACGGGCACCGGGGAGCTGTTTTTT
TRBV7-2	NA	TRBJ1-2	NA	CASRRIQGSEIGYTF	TGTGCCAGCAGACGCATACAGGGCTCCGAGATTGGCTACACCTTC
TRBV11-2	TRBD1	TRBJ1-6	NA	CASRGTGTVYNSPLHF	TGTGCCAGCAGAGGAACCGGGACAGTCTATAATTCACCCCTCCACTTT
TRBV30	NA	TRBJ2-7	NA	CAWSPTGSEQYF	TGTGCCTGGAGCCCTACAGGGAGTGAGCAGTACTTC
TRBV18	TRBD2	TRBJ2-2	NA	CASSLLAGGDTGELFF	TGTGCCAGCTCACTTTTAGCGGGGGGCGACACCGGGGAGCTGTTTTTT
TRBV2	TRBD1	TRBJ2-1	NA	CASSEDRGGIEQFF	TGTGCCAGCAGTGAGGACAGGGGGGGCATTGAGCAGTTCTTC
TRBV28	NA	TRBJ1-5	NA	CASSLPLGGSGSQPQHF	TGTGCCAGCAGTTTGCCCTTGGGAGGGTCGGGTAGTCAGCCCCAGCATTTT
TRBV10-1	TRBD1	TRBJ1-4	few	CASSTDRGGEKLFF	TGCGCCAGCTCGACGGACAGGGGCGGTGAAAAACTGTTTTTT
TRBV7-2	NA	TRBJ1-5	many	CASSLAGAASNQPQHF	TGTGCCAGCAGCTTGGCAGGGGCGGCGAGCAATCAGCCCCAGCATTTT
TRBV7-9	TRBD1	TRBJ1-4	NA	CASSFYGTEKEKLFF	TGTGCCAGCAGCTTTTACGGGACAGAAAAAGAAAAACTGTTTTTT
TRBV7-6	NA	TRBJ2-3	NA	CASSPRGAAGTDTQYF	TGTGCCAGCAGCCCCCGTGGAGCGGCGGGCACAGATACGCAGTATTTT
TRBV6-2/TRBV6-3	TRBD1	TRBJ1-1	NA	CASTPGQYTEAFF	TGTGCCAGCACCCCGGGACAGTACACTGAAGCTTTCTTT
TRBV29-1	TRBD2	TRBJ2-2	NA	CSVQGLAGLNTGELFF	TGCAGCGTTCAGGGACTAGCGGGGTTGAACACCGGGGAGCTGTTTTTT
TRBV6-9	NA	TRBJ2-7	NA	CASKPASEQYF	TGTGCCAGCAAGCCCGCCTCGGAGCAGTACTTC
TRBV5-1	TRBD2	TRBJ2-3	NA	CASSLTSGGIDTQYF	TGCGCCAGCAGCTTAACTAGCGGGGGGATAGATACGCAGTATTTT
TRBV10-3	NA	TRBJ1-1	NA	CAINGGTEAFF	TGTGCCATCAACGGGGGCACTGAAGCTTTCTTT
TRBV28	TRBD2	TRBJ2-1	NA	CASRTGLAGNNEQFF	TGTGCCAGCAGAACGGGACTAGCGGGAAACAATGAGCAGTTCTTC
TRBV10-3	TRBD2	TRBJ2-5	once	CAIRGTSGRETQYF	TGTGCCATCAGGGGGACTAGCGGAAGGGAGACCCAGTACTTC
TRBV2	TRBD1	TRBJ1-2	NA	CASRGTGEGSYGYTF	TGTGCCAGCAGAGGGACAGGGGAGGGAAGCTATGGCTACACCTTC
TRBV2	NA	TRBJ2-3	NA	CASSPTGGRTDTQYF	TGTGCCAGCAGTCCGACTGGGGGGAGGACGGATACGCAGTATTTT
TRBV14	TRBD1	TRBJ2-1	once	CASSRGQGVNEQFF	TGTGCCAGCAGCCGAGGACAGGGTGTCAATGAGCAGTTCTTC
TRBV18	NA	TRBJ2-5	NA	CASSRNSGTQETQYF	TGTGCCAGCTCACGCAACTCAGGGACTCAAGAGACCCAGTACTTC
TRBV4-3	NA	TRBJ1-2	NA	CASSQENSDYGYTF	TGCGCCAGCAGCCAAGAGAATTCGGACTATGGCTACACCTTC
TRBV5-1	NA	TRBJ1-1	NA	CASSPRVYTEAFF	TGCGCCAGCAGCCCTCGGGTCTACACTGAAGCTTTCTTT
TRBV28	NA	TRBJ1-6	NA	CASSFWRGQSPLHF	TGTGCCAGCAGTTTTTGGAGGGGCCAGTCACCCCTCCACTTT
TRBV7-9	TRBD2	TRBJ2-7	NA	CASSSTGGGFYEQYF	TGTGCCAGCAGCTCAACCGGGGGAGGGTTCTACGAGCAGTACTTC
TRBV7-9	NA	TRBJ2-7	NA	CASSLDPGVEQYF	TGTGCCAGCAGCTTAGACCCAGGGGTAGAGCAGTACTTC
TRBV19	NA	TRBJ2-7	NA	CASSGRDNSYEQYF	TGTGCCAGTAGTGGCCGGGACAACTCCTACGAGCAGTACTTC
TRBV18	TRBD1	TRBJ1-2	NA	CASSSGTGARPYGYTF	TGTGCCAGCTCATCCGGGACAGGGGCCCGGCCCTATGGCTACACCTTC
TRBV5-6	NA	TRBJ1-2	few	CASSLVAQGNYGYTF	TGTGCCAGCAGCTTGGTGGCCCAGGGGAACTATGGCTACACCTTC
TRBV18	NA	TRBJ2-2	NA	CASSRQSTGELFF	TGTGCCAGCTCTCGACAGAGCACCGGGGAGCTGTTTTTT
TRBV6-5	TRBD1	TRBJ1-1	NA	CASSLQGRNTEAFF	TGTGCCAGCAGCCTACAGGGGAGGAACACTGAAGCTTTCTTT